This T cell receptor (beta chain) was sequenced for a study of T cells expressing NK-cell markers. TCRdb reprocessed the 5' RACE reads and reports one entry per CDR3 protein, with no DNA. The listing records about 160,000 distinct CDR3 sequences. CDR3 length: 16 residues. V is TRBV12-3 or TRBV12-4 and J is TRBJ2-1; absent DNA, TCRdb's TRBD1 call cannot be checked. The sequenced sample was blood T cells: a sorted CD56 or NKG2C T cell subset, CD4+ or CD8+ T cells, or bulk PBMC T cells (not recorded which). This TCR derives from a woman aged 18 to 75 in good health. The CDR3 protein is CASSLARSSPGNEQFF.